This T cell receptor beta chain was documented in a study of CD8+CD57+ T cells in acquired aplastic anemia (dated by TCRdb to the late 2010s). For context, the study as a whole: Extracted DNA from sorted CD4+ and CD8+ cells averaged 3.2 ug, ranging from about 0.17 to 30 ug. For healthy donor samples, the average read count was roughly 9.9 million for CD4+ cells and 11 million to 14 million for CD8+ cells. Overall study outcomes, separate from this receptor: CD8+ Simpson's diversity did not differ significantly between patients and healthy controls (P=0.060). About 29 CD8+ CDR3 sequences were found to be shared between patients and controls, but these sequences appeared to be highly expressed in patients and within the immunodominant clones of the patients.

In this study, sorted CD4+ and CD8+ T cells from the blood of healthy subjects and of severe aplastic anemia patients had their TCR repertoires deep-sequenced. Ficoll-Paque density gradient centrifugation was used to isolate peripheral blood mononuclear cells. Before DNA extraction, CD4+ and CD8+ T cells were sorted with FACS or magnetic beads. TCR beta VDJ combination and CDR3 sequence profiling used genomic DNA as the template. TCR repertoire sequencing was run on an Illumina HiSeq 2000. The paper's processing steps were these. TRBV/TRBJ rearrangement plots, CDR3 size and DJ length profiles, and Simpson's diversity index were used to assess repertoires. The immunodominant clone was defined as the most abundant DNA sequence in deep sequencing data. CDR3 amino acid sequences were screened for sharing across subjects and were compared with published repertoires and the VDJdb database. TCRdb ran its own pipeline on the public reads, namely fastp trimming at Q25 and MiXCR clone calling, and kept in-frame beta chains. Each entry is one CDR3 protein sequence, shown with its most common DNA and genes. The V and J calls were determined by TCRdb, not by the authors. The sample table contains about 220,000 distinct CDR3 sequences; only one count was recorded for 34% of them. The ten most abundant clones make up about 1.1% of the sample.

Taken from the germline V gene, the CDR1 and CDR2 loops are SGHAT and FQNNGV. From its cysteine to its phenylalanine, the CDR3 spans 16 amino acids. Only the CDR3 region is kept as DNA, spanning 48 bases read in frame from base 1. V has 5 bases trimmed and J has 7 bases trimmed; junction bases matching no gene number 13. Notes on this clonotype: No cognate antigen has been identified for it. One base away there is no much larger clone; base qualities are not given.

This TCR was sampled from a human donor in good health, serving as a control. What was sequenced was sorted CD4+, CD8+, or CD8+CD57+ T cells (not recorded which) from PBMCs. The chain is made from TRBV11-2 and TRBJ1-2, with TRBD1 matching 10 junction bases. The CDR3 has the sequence CASSPLKGGQGVGYTF. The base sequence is TGTGCCAGCAGCCCACTCAAGGGAGGACAGGGGGTTGGCTACACCTTC.